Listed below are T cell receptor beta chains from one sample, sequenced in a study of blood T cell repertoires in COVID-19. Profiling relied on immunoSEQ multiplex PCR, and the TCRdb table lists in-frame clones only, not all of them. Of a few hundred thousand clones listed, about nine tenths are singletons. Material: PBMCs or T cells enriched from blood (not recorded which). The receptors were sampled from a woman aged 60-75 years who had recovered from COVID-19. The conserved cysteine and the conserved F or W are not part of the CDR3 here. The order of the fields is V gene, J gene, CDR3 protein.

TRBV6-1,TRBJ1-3,ASSEGGRSSAGNTIY
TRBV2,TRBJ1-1,ASSERGNTEAF
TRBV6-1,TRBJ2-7,ASSEPTGHISYEQY
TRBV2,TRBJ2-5,ASKENRQETQY
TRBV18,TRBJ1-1,ASSPGAEAF
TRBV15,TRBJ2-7,ATSRAKGTGEEQY
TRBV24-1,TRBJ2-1,ATSDFRLSEQF
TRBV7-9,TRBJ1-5,ASSSDRVRNQPQH
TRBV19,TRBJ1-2,ASSILQGHLNYGYT
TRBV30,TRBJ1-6,AWSAVNNSPLH
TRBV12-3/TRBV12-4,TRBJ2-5,ASTPDNQETQY
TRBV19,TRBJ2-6,ASTHGGAGANVLT
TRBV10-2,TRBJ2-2,ALASGQNTGELF
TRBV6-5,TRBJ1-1,ASRYRARDTEAF
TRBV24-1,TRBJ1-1,ATKGQANTEAF
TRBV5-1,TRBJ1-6,ASSLSSERFSPLH
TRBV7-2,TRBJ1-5,ASSLTDNQPQH
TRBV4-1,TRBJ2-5,ASSQDLVGTSGGALETQY